This TCR beta chain comes out of a study of T cell changes during pregnancy in multiple sclerosis (dated by TCRdb to between 2019 and 2020). Background for the entire study: In women with multiple sclerosis, the researchers looked at how the T cell repertoire shifted as pregnancy progressed.

The library was generated by the immunoSEQ multiplex PCR assay. Sourced from immuneACCESS, this table was stored by TCRdb with only in-frame sequences that have V and J called. A share of the clones is absent; for the studies checked, an unresolved V gene accounts for under half, and the remainder has no known explanation. This sample gives 100,000 or so clones in total; approximately 95% of them show up just once. The biggest ten clones account for roughly 1.7% of the sample. A word on this clone: No antigen is known for it. Per-nucleotide qualities are absent, and no much larger clonotype sits a single base away.

V gives up 5 bases and J gives up 5 bases, and the segment between their germline ends measures 9 bases. From the germline V gene, CDR1 is MDHEN and CDR2 is SYDVKM. Counted from cysteine to phenylalanine, this CDR3 has 13 amino acids. The sequence is cut down to CDR3 DNA, 39 bases in frame from base 1. This TCR derives from a female donor in good health, enrolled as a control in a pregnancy study. The input for sequencing was peripheral blood, taken after pregnancy. The chain couples TRBV28 to TRBJ2-2, with no reliable assignment of the D segment. The nucleotides are TGTGCCAGCAGTCTCCGACTGACCGGGGAGCTGTTTTTT. Its product reads: CASSLRLTGELFF.